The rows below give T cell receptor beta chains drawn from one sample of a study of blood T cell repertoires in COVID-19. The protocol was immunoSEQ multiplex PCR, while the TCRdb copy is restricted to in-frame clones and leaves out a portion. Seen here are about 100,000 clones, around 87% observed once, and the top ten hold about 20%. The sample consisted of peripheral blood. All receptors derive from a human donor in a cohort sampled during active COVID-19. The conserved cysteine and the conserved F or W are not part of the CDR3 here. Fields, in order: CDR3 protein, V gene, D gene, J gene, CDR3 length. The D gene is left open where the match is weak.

ASSLPGQGLYYGYT | TRBV28 | TRBD1 | TRBJ1-2 | 14
ASSITGGEKTQY | TRBV19 | TRBD1 | TRBJ2-5 | 12
ASSSGGARETQY | TRBV25-1 | TRBD2 | TRBJ2-5 | 12
ASSFMRGSQETQY | TRBV28 | - | TRBJ2-5 | 13
ASSSRDRADRETQY | TRBV7-9 | TRBD1 | TRBJ2-5 | 14
ASSQVQTGDQGNTIY | TRBV3-1/TRBV3-2 | TRBD1 | TRBJ1-3 | 15
ASSYPSGGVSYEQY | TRBV6-2/TRBV6-3 | TRBD2 | TRBJ2-7 | 14
SASRVSGQVYEQY | TRBV20-1 | TRBD1 | TRBJ2-7 | 13
ASSLTLATWELF | TRBV7-9 | - | TRBJ2-2 | 12
ASSIVPKGAGPDTQY | TRBV19 | - | TRBJ2-3 | 15
ASTLRPGTSTFGNQPQH | TRBV19 | - | TRBJ1-5 | 17
ASSLAAGRVGETQY | TRBV5-1 | - | TRBJ2-5 | 14
ASVRGDRSHEQY | TRBV7-2 | - | TRBJ2-7 | 12
ASSQEIQAQAF | TRBV4-3 | - | TRBJ1-1 | 11
ASSESDSSYEQY | TRBV6-1 | - | TRBJ2-7 | 12
ASSPLGSGANVLT | TRBV3-1/TRBV3-2 | - | TRBJ2-6 | 13
ASSPFSSGKGEQY | TRBV3-1/TRBV3-2 | TRBD2 | TRBJ2-7 | 13